A selection of T cell receptor beta chains follows, all from one sample in a study of blood T cell repertoires in COVID-19. Clones were sequenced by immunoSEQ multiplex PCR, and TCRdb holds only the in-frame ones, with some missing. The data contain a few hundred thousand clones, about nine tenths of them seen just once; the ten biggest clones take up 3% to 4.5%. Input material: peripheral blood. These receptors originate from a woman in her sixties or seventies with COVID-19, enrolled during active disease. Both conserved end residues are part of each CDR3. A D gene is named only where the DNA matches it firmly. A row's size may be missing; if present it is once, few, many or a size class.

J,V,D,size,DNA,CDR3
TRBJ1-3,TRBV5-1,-,-,TGCGCCAGCAGCTTGGTGGGTTTCCTGAAACCGACATCGAGCTCTGGAAACACCATATATTTT,CASSLVGFLKPTSSSGNTIYF
TRBJ1-4,TRBV5-1,TRBD1,once,TGCGCCAGCACCGCCCTGGGACAGCTTAATGAAAAACTGTTTTTT,CASTALGQLNEKLFF
TRBJ2-1,TRBV11-2,TRBD1,-,TGTGCCAGCAGCAGACAGGGGTACAATGAGCAGTTCTTC,CASSRQGYNEQFF
TRBJ2-5,TRBV7-8,TRBD2,few,TGTGCCAGCAGGCCCCCTACTAGCGGGGGGTACCAAGAGACCCAGTACTTC,CASRPPTSGGYQETQYF
TRBJ2-3,TRBV11-2,-,-,TGTGCCAGCAGCTTACCCTGGTTGGGGGGGGGCAGCACAGATACGCAGTATTTT,CASSLPWLGGGSTDTQYF
TRBJ2-2,TRBV7-6,-,-,TGTGCCAGCAGCCTAGTATCAGGAATGACCGGGGAGCTGTTTTTT,CASSLVSGMTGELFF
TRBJ1-1,TRBV5-1,TRBD1,-,TGCGCCAGCGGGATTGACAGGGGCATGGGTGAAGCTTTCTTT,CASGIDRGMGEAFF
TRBJ2-7,TRBV27,-,-,TGTGCCAGCAGTTTTTTCCCCACCGGTGCATCCTACGAGCAGTACTTC,CASSFFPTGASYEQYF
TRBJ1-5,TRBV6-5,-,-,TGTGCCAGCAGTTATAGTCGACGGGGGGAGCCCCAGCATTTT,CASSYSRRGEPQHF
TRBJ1-1,TRBV10-2,TRBD1,-,TGCGCCAGCGGACAGGGGCGGGTTGAAGCTTTCTTT,CASGQGRVEAFF
TRBJ2-3,TRBV7-2,-,-,TGTGCCAGCAGCTTAGTCGGTACCACAGATACGCAGTATTTT,CASSLVGTTDTQYF
TRBJ1-2,TRBV5-6,-,-,TGTGCCAGCAGTATTAACTATGGCTACACCTTC,CASSINYGYTF
TRBJ1-3,TRBV7-9,-,-,TGTGCCAGCAGCCCCGGGGGGGTTGGAAACACCATATATTTT,CASSPGGVGNTIYF
TRBJ1-1,TRBV19,TRBD1,few,TGTGCCAGTAGTATGTACAGGGGGAACACTGAAGCTTTCTTT,CASSMYRGNTEAFF